Listed below are T cell receptor beta chains from one sample, sequenced in a study of cytomegalovirus exposure and HLA in healthy donors. The table came from immunoSEQ multiplex PCR; TCRdb's copy has only in-frame clones and leaves some out. The sample has 110,000 or so clones; 77% are singletons. The sequenced sample was PBMCs. The receptor set was obtained from a man between 40 and 49 years old in good health and CMV-seropositive. Each CDR3 is given without its conserved first and last residue.

j_call: TRBJ1-2
v_call: TRBV6-5
cdr3_aa: ASSPGTGANYGYT

j_call: TRBJ2-7
v_call: TRBV6-5
cdr3_aa: ASSYSIRAIYEQY

j_call: TRBJ2-5
v_call: TRBV30
cdr3_aa: AWSVDLGVRETQY

j_call: TRBJ1-6
v_call: TRBV5-1
cdr3_aa: ASSLERPNAYNSPLH

j_call: TRBJ1-1
v_call: TRBV5-1
cdr3_aa: ASSLTGQGALVAF

j_call: TRBJ1-2
v_call: TRBV14
cdr3_aa: ASSLYSRVGYGYT

j_call: TRBJ2-7
v_call: TRBV11-1
cdr3_aa: ASSPTSGGAWEQY

j_call: TRBJ1-2
v_call: TRBV28
cdr3_aa: ASSLVQDLRGYT

j_call: TRBJ2-5
v_call: TRBV7-2
cdr3_aa: ASSSSFGILETQY

j_call: TRBJ2-7
v_call: TRBV25-1
cdr3_aa: ASTPLGHGTYEQY

j_call: TRBJ1-2
v_call: TRBV4-1
cdr3_aa: ASSQGEWYYGYT

j_call: TRBJ1-1
v_call: TRBV7-7
cdr3_aa: ASSLGTGGEAF

j_call: TRBJ2-7
v_call: TRBV19
cdr3_aa: ASSSALRGGSYEQY

j_call: TRBJ2-5
v_call: TRBV29-1
cdr3_aa: SAEDRGRGETQY

j_call: TRBJ2-2
v_call: TRBV7-6
cdr3_aa: ASGRGVTGELF

j_call: TRBJ2-7
v_call: TRBV27
cdr3_aa: ASSLKLTNYEQY

j_call: TRBJ2-5
v_call: TRBV7-2
cdr3_aa: ASSLERVTETQY

j_call: TRBJ2-1
v_call: TRBV7-6
cdr3_aa: ASSLDRDRSYNEQF

j_call: TRBJ2-3
v_call: TRBV6-4
cdr3_aa: ASSDLRGGQDTQY

j_call: TRBJ1-1
v_call: TRBV29-1
cdr3_aa: SGVGGGRTEAF

j_call: TRBJ2-3
v_call: TRBV7-2
cdr3_aa: ASSSHGDRGVIDTQY

j_call: TRBJ1-5
v_call: TRBV6-5
cdr3_aa: ASSPTGNSNQPQH

j_call: TRBJ2-3
v_call: TRBV6-1
cdr3_aa: ASWSGGATDTQY

j_call: TRBJ2-2
v_call: TRBV5-4
cdr3_aa: ASRKRLAGHTGELF

j_call: TRBJ1-5
v_call: TRBV7-2
cdr3_aa: ASSLEWAQPQH

j_call: TRBJ2-1
v_call: TRBV19
cdr3_aa: ASSPGQILRFEHNEQF

j_call: TRBJ1-2
v_call: TRBV7-2
cdr3_aa: ASSYRTATNGCT

j_call: TRBJ1-2
v_call: TRBV5-6
cdr3_aa: ASSLGQGMYGYT

j_call: TRBJ1-2
v_call: TRBV4-1
cdr3_aa: ASSRGNYGGPNYGYT

j_call: TRBJ1-1
v_call: TRBV5-5
cdr3_aa: ASSEGQGKTEAF

j_call: TRBJ1-1
v_call: TRBV19
cdr3_aa: ASTRSPGQLEAF

j_call: TRBJ1-3
v_call: TRBV11-1
cdr3_aa: ASSLSPGQGSGNTIY

j_call: TRBJ1-5
v_call: TRBV7-2
cdr3_aa: ASSLARRGEPQH

j_call: TRBJ2-5
v_call: TRBV7-9
cdr3_aa: ASSPTGGLQETQY

j_call: TRBJ1-4
v_call: TRBV18
cdr3_aa: ASSGQSQDEKLF

j_call: TRBJ1-2
v_call: TRBV4-1
cdr3_aa: ASSQDSGGTSLRSSGYT

j_call: TRBJ1-1
v_call: TRBV4-1
cdr3_aa: ASSHGQGNTEAF

j_call: TRBJ1-6
v_call: TRBV5-6
cdr3_aa: ASSLVRYNSPLH

j_call: TRBJ2-7
v_call: TRBV18
cdr3_aa: ASSNPGQGPYEQY

j_call: TRBJ1-2
v_call: TRBV27
cdr3_aa: ASSHQKGTWTGGKDGYT

j_call: TRBJ1-1
v_call: TRBV5-4
cdr3_aa: ASSLATTGKNTEAF

j_call: -
v_call: TRBV18
cdr3_aa: ASSPVSWTSGATYEQY

j_call: TRBJ1-2
v_call: TRBV19
cdr3_aa: ASADRQNNYGYT

j_call: TRBJ2-3
v_call: TRBV5-1
cdr3_aa: ASSLPQGVGLAGFTDTQY

j_call: TRBJ2-1
v_call: TRBV30
cdr3_aa: AGTGTGVDEQF

j_call: TRBJ1-6
v_call: TRBV18
cdr3_aa: ASSLVPDRAHSPLH

j_call: TRBJ1-2
v_call: TRBV4-3
cdr3_aa: ASSHQGRSYGYT

j_call: TRBJ1-4
v_call: TRBV25-1
cdr3_aa: ASSDPPPGQGPEKLF

j_call: TRBJ1-5
v_call: TRBV28
cdr3_aa: ASSQDSPSNQPQH

j_call: TRBJ2-7
v_call: TRBV27
cdr3_aa: ASSLARTYEQY

j_call: TRBJ2-2
v_call: TRBV7-7
cdr3_aa: ASSLEPKLNTGELF

j_call: TRBJ1-1
v_call: TRBV27
cdr3_aa: ASVPQGNTEAF

j_call: TRBJ2-7
v_call: TRBV6-5
cdr3_aa: ASSQNTGQPYEQY

j_call: TRBJ2-1
v_call: TRBV7-9
cdr3_aa: ASSPSGGHGYNEQF

j_call: TRBJ1-2
v_call: TRBV19
cdr3_aa: ASKAAQGLANYGYT

j_call: TRBJ1-1
v_call: TRBV6-6
cdr3_aa: ASSYSGGGNTEAF

j_call: TRBJ1-4
v_call: TRBV7-6
cdr3_aa: ASSPRVSPSEKLF

j_call: TRBJ2-3
v_call: TRBV19
cdr3_aa: ASSMTSGSASTDTQY

j_call: TRBJ2-2
v_call: TRBV5-1
cdr3_aa: ASDRGAGGPNTGELF

j_call: TRBJ2-1
v_call: TRBV29-1
cdr3_aa: SGVGTSGGNEQF